The clone carrying this TCR beta chain appeared many times. Antigen: not known. These data originate in a study of T cells in Graves' hyperthyroidism and ophthalmopathy. Study observations and caveats: The majority of expanded thyroid clonotypes above 0.001 also appeared in blood.

Stable hyperthyroidism: no ophthalmopathy progression over 18 months of follow-up. Patients having uncontrolled infection, another autoimmune disease, pregnancy or lactation were not included. Every diagnosis used clinical symptoms, serum thyroxine and TRAb, thyroid ultrasound and orbital computed tomography. RNA transcripts yielded amplified TCR beta CDR3 regions. With the HTBI primer set, the TCR CDR3 went through a first round of RT-PCR. TCRdb re-called the multiplex PCR reads with MiXCR, one entry per CDR3 protein. This table holds 45,000 to 55,000 distinct CDR3 sequences, approximately 53% found once. Germline CDR1 is MDHEN and CDR2 is SYDVKM. The CDR3 runs 15 residues. Trimming removed 3 bases from V and 4 bases from J, with 15 bases in between.

The chain has TRBV28 and TRBJ2-5, with D possibly being TRBD1 or TRBD2 (7 bases each). The sequence was collected from a man aged 18 to 35 with Graves' hyperthyroidism. The material sequenced was peripheral blood or thyroid tissue (not recorded which). The CDR3 coding sequence is TGTGCCAGCAGTTTTGGGCAGGGGGAGGGAGAGACCCAGTACTTC. Its translation is CASSFGQGEGETQYF.